The rows below give T cell receptor beta chains drawn from one sample of a study of PD-1 and CTLA-4 blockade in melanoma. The repertoire was sequenced with immunoSEQ multiplex PCR; TCRdb's copy has only in-frame clones and lacks some. The sample shows 16,000 or so clones, 73% of them seen only once. Material: CD8+ T cells from peripheral blood, obtained before anti-PD-1 treatment. These receptor sequences come from a human donor with melanoma. Both conserved end residues are trimmed from each CDR3.

V	J	CDR3
TRBV12-3/TRBV12-4	TRBJ1-1	ASSRTGNTEAF
TRBV7-6	TRBJ2-1	ASSAQPGGRDYNEQF
TRBV6-5	TRBJ2-2	ASSYSAEFNTGELF
TRBV6-5	TRBJ2-7	ASGWGVGSYEQY
TRBV30	TRBJ1-1	AWNRQGWGTEAF
TRBV12-5	TRBJ1-1	ASGLVQGAVTEAF
TRBV28	TRBJ1-1	ASASGTGVRGTEAF
TRBV7-6	TRBJ2-1	ASSPGGSSYNEQF
TRBV25-1	TRBJ1-4	ASSSWTGADEKLF
TRBV15	TRBJ2-2	ATSTEGAAGELF
TRBV11-2	TRBJ2-7	ASSLSASSGLLFRNEQY
TRBV5-1	TRBJ2-1	ASSLVYGGSSYNEQF
TRBV5-4	TRBJ2-3	ASSSLAGLTDTQY
TRBV4-1	TRBJ2-3	ASRPRLAGGTDTQY
TRBV6-1	TRBJ1-1	ASSELRGNTEAF
TRBV4-1	TRBJ2-1	ASSHLGEGGEQF
TRBV6-5	TRBJ2-3	ASRGSLGTQY
TRBV7-6	TRBJ1-2	ASSLGVGDAGYGYT
TRBV10-3	TRBJ2-1	AISRAADSLYNEQF
TRBV13	TRBJ1-1	ASSLIDLGTEAF
TRBV27	TRBJ1-1	ASSFQTQGTEAF
TRBV5-4	TRBJ1-1	ASSDGGGGTEAF
TRBV7-6	TRBJ2-7	ASSLAGGRAYEQY
TRBV6-5	TRBJ2-2	ASSYSGTGELF